This T cell receptor beta chain was captured by sequencing in a study of identical twins. TCRdb reprocessed the 5' RACE reads with MiXCR, giving one entry per CDR3 protein. Of about 520,000 distinct CDR3 sequences in the sample, roughly 21% are singletons; the top ten hold around 0.9%. The V gene lost 0 bases and the J gene lost 3 bases, with 11 bases spanning the gap. The CDR3 has 15 residues. Germline V gene lookup returns CDR1 MNHEY and CDR2 SVGAGI. The same data also went into a second study, on T cells expressing NK-cell markers.

This TCR came from a woman aged 18 to 35 in good health. The chain carries TRBV6-5 and TRBJ1-1; a weak D match, TRBD1 (6 bases). Specimen: CD4+ T cells sorted from blood. The CDR3 nucleotides are TGTGCCAGCAGTTACTCGGCAGGGGCACACACTGAAGCTTTCTTT. Its translation is CASSYSAGAHTEAFF.